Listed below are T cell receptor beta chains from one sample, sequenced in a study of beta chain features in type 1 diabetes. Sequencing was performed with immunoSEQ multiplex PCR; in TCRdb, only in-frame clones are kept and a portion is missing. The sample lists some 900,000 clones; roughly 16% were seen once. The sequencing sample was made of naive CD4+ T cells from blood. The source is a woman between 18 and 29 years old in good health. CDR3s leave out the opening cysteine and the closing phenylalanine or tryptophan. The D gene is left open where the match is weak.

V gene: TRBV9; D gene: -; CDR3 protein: ASSQAFTDTQY
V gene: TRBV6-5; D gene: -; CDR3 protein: ASSQGRETQY
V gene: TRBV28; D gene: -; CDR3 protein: ASSLIIAGANVLT
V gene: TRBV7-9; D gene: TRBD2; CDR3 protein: ASSLLGRRYNEQF
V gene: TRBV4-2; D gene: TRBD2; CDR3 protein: ASSQDPHPGLAGGRITDTQY
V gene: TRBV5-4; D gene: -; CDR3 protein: ASSLQPGHLSEKLF
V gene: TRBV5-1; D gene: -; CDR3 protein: ASSQGEQETQY
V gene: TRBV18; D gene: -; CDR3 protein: ASSPRDNTNYGYT
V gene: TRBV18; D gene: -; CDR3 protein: ASSPRSGRFNEQF
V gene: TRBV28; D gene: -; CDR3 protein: ASSISRQPQH
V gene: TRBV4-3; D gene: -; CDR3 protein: ASSQDRVRTEAF
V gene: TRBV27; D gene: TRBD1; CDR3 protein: ASSRTGTGVPGELF
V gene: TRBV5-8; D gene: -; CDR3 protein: ASSRARGLGYT
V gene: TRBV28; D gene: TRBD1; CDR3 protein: ASSSGQGPTDTQY
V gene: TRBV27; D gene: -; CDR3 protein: ASSLLGRPAGEQF
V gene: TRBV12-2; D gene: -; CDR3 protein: ASRLALLWTETYEQY
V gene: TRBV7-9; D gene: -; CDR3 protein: ASSLAGGETQY
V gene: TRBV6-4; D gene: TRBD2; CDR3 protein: ASSREAGVMGNEQF
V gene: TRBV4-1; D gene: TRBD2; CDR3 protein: ASSQTGTSRLGQF